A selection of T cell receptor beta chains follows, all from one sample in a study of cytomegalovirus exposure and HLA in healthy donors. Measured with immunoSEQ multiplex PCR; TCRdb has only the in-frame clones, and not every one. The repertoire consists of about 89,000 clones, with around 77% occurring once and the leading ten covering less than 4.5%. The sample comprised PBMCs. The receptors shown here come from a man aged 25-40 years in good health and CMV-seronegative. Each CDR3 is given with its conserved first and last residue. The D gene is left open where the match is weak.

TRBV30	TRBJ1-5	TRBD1	CAWSLTRQGAIQPQHF
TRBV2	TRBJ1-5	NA	CASSGGPSNQPQHF
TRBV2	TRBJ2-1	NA	CASSGDYDEQFF
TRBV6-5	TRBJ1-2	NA	CASSPGGGSYGYTF
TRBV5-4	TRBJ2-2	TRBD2	CASSPGGGDTGELFF
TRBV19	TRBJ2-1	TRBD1	CASRRGGGQGYNEQFF
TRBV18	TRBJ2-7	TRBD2	CASAYSQRGYEQYF
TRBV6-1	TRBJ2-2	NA	CASRTHPNTGELFF
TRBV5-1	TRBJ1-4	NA	CASSPSARGVSEKLFF
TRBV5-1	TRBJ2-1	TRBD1	CASSPEGQDNEQFF
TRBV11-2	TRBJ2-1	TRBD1	CASSERGPGEQFF
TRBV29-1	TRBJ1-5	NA	CSVERGGARVEPQHF
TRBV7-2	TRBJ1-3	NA	CASSFSGISGNTIYF
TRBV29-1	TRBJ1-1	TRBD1	CSVVPGTGTEAFF
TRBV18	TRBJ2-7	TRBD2	CASSPIERDKQYF
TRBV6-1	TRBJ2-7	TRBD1	CASSQTGVALSEQYF
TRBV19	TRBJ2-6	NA	CASSLGRIFSGANVLTF
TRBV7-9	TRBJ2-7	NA	CASSAPQKRQSTSYEQYF
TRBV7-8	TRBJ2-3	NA	CASSLGNTGSRTDTQYF
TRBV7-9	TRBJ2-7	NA	CASSLLRPITGGSYEQYF
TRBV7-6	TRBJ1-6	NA	CASSSRTDHNSPLHF
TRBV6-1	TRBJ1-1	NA	CASSEGGYLMNTEAFF
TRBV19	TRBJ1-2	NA	CATNEGTFYGYTF
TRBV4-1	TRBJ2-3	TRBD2	CASSHPLGTSGRVGDTQYF
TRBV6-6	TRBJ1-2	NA	CASSPGTNYGYTF
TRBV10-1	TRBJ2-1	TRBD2	CASTAGTSGNNEQFF
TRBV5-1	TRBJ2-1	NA	CASSLGQPYNEQFF
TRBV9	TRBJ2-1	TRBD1	CASSVEGDRHYNEQFF
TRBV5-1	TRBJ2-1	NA	CASSLDRSASPYNEQFF
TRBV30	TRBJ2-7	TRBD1	CAWTIRTGPYEQYF
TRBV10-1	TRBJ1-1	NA	CASSDMMNTEAFF
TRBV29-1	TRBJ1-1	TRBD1	CSVESDRGFGTEAFF
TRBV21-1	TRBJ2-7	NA	CASSKEDNSGTSSYEQYF
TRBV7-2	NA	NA	CASRPGPSRSEQYF
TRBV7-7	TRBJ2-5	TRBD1	CASSLDREMGTQYF
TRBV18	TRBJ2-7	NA	CASSEQGGQQYF
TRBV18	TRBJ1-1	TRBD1	CASSPLGTAGSSEREAFF
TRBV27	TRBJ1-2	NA	CASTSLSNYGYTF
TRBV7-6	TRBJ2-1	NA	CASSLAGREFYNEQFF
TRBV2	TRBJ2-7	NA	CASTGGGNYEQYF
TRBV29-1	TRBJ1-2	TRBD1	CSIPPTGGFGYTF
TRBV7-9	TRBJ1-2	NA	CASILVGAVGYTF
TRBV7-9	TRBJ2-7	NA	CSSSGTGTYEQYF
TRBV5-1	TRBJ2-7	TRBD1	CASSMDRATYEQYF
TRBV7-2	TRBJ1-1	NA	CASSLNQVSGEAFF
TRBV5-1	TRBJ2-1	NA	CASSGSGSSYNEQFF
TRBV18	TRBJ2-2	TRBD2	CASSWTSGDTGELFF
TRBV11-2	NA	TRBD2	CASSPGPQAGVYEQYF
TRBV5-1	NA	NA	CASSLVASYEQYF
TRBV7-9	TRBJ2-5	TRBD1	CASSVGQGIETQYF